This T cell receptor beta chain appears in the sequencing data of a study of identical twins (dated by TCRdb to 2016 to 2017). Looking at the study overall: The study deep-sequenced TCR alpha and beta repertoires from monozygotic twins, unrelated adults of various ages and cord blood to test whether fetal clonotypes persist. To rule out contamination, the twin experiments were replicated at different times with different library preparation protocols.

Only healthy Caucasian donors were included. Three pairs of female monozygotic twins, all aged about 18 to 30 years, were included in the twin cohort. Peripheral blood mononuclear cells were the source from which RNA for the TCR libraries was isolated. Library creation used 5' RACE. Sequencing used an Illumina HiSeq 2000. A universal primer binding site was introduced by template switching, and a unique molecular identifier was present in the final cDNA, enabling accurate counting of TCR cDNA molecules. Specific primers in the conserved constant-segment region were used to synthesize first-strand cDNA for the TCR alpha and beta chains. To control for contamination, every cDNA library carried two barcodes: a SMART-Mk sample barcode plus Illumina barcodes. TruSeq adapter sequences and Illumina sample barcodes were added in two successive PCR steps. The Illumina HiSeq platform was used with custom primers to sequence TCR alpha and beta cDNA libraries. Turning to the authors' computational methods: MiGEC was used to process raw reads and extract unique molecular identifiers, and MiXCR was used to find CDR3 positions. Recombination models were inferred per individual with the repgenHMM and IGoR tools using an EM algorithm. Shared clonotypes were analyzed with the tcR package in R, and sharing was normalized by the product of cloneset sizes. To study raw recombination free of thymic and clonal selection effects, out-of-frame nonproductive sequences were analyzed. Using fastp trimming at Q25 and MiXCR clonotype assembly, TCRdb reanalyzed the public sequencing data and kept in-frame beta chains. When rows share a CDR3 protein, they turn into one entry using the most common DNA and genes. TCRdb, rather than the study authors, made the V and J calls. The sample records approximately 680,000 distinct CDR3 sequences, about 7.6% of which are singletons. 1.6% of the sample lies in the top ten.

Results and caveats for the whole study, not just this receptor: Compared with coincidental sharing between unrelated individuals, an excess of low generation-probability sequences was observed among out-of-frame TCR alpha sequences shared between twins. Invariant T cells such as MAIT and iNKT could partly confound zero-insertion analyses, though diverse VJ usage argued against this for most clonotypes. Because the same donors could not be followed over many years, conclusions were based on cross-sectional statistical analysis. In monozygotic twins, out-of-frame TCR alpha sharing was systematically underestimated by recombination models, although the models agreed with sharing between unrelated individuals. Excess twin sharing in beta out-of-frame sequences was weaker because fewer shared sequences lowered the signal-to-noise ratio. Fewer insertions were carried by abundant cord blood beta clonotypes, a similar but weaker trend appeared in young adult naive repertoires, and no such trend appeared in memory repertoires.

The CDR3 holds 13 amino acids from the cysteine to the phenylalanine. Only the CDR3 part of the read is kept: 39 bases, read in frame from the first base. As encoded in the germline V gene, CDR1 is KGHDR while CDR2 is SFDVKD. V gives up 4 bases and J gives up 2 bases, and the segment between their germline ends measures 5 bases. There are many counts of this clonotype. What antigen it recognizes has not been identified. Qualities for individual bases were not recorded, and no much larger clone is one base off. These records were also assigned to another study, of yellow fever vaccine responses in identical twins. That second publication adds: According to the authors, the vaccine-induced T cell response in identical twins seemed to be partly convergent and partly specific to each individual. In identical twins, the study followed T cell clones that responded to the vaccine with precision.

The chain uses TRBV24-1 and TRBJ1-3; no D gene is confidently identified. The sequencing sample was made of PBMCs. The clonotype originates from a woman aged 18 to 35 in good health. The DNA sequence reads TGTGCCACCAGTGAGGGAACTGGAAACACCATATATTTT. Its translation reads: CATSEGTGNTIYF.